Shown below are 5 T cell receptor beta chains from a single sample sequenced in a study of T cell changes during pregnancy in multiple sclerosis. The method was immunoSEQ multiplex PCR; TCRdb's version includes in-frame clones alone and lacks a portion of them. In the table there are 25,000 to 30,000 clones, roughly 89% of which are singletons. Sequenced here: CD4+ T cells from peripheral blood mononuclear cells, sampled in the second trimester of pregnancy. The source of these receptors is a female donor with multiple sclerosis, enrolled in a pregnancy study.

This chain uses TRBV28 with TRBJ1-4; the D gene is possibly TRBD1 (5 bases). In germline, CDR1 is MDHEN, CDR2 SYDVKM. V lost 2 bases and J lost 7, with 8 bases in between. This CDR3 contains 13 residues. The CDR3 nucleotides are TGTGCCAGCAGTTTAAGGGGCGGTGAAAAACTGTTTTTT. This sequence encodes CASSLRGGEKLFF.

A remark on this clone: Its ends do not fully match the called genes, so a read error is possible. The chain uses TRBV7-7 and TRBJ2-7; a weak D match, TRBD2 (6 bases). CDR1 and CDR2 (germline): SSHAT, FNYEAQ (reference sequence). The CDR3 sequence is 15 residues long. CDR3 coding DNA: TGTGCTAGCAGCTTAGGCGCCGGAGGGGCCTACGAGCAGTACTTC. It codes for CASSLGAGGAYEQYF.

The gene calls are TRBV13 and TRBJ2-7; 7 positions match TRBD2. Germline-derived CDR1 and CDR2 are PRHDT and FYEKMQ (reference sequence). The CDR3 has 14 amino acids. With 3 bases clipped from V and 5 bases from J, the junction kept 7 bases outside the gene matches. This CDR3 is CASSFRTRYHEQYF. In DNA, the CDR3 is TGTGCCAGCAGCTTTAGGACTAGGTATCACGAGCAGTACTTC.

The V and J genes are TRBV28 and TRBJ2-7, with 7 bases fitting TRBD1. The trim removed 2 bases at V and 3 bases at J, leaving 1 base unmatched. The length of the CDR3 is 13 residues. Germline V gives CDR1 MDHEN, CDR2 SYDVKM. The CDR3 here is CASSLAGGYEQYF. Here the CDR3 DNA reads TGTGCCAGCAGTTTAGCAGGGGGCTACGAGCAGTACTTC.

This clone was seen a single time. The V and J genes are TRBV13 and TRBJ1-3; 9 bases agree with TRBD1. Germline-derived CDR1 and CDR2 are PRHDT and FYEKMQ (reference sequence). Losses at the gene ends were 6 bases for V and 8 bases for J; bases not matched to a gene: 8. This CDR3 comprises 14 residues. CDR3 in DNA: TGTGCCAGCAGTTCCCGACAGGGGGGAGACACCATATATTTT. Translation: CASSSRQGGDTIYF.